One sample yielded the 6 T cell receptor beta chains listed below, sequenced in a study of T cells expressing NK-cell markers. For each CDR3 protein, TCRdb gives one entry from its re-call of the 5' RACE reads, without DNA. The sample has 550,000 to 600,000 distinct CDR3 sequences. The sequencing input was blood T cells: a sorted CD56 or NKG2C T cell subset, CD4+ or CD8+ T cells, or bulk PBMC T cells (not recorded which). The receptor source for this set is a young man in good health.

The chain uses TRBV10-3 and TRBJ2-1. This CDR3 contains 11 residues. Germline V gene lookup returns CDR1 ENHRY and CDR2 SYGVKD. The CDR3 here is CAIMGLDEQFF.

V usage is TRBV20-1 and J usage is TRBJ2-1; TCRdb designates TRBD1, a call that cannot be tested without DNA. The CDR3 loop spans 12 amino acids. From germline, CDR1 is DFQATT and CDR2 SNEGSKA (reference sequence). This CDR3 is CSARRGLGEQFF.

The gene calls are TRBV6-1 and TRBJ2-5; TCRdb picks TRBD1, but there is no DNA to check that call. The CDR3 is 16 residues long. The germline CDR1 and CDR2 sequences are MNHNS and SASEGT. CDR3 loop: CASSEPRVGSKETQYF.

The chain joins TRBV7-9 to TRBJ2-3; the TCRdb call, TRBD1, lacks DNA for checking. Germline assignment: CDR1 SEHNR and CDR2 FQNEAQ (reference sequence). CDR3 length equals 15 residues. CDR3 residues: CASSFDRQWADTQYF.

The J gene is TRBJ2-7, the V gene TRBV20-1; TCRdb proposes TRBD1, but this gene call is untestable without DNA. The CDR3 length is 13 residues. Germline lookup yields CDR1 DFQATT and CDR2 SNEGSKA (reference sequence). CDR3 sequence reads: CSARSDRAEEQYF.

This CDR3 is CSATGTKDGYNEQFF. The V and J genes are TRBV20-1 and TRBJ2-1; TCRdb lists TRBD1, though no DNA is available to test this call. The CDR3 runs 15 residues. CDR1 and CDR2 (germline): DFQATT, SNEGSKA (reference sequence).